Listed here are 5 T cell receptor beta chains from one sample, sequenced in a study of long-term antiretroviral therapy in people with HIV. The assay, immunoSEQ v3.0, was run at survey level. The method was immunoSEQ multiplex PCR; TCRdb's version includes in-frame clones alone and lacks a portion of them. The sample has 32,000 or so clones; roughly 80% are singletons. Specimen: unsorted PBMCs, collected 2 years after starting antiretroviral therapy. All receptors come from a woman between 45 and 65 years old with HIV.

The chain uses TRBV7-2 and TRBJ1-1; tentative D call: TRBD1 (6 bases). CDR1 is SGHTA, CDR2 FQGNSA, per germline. CDR3 length: 12 residues. Trimming left V 2 bases short and J 11 bases short, with 12 bases between. CDR3 loop: CASSLKGGAAFF. CDR3 bases: TGTGCCAGCAGCTTAAAGGGGGGGGCTGCTTTCTTT.

The chain is built from TRBV28 and TRBJ2-2; 7 nucleotides line up with TRBD2. This CDR3 spans 15 amino acids. V shed 3 bases, J shed 9 bases, and the junction held 10 bases outside the gene matches. CDR1 MDHEN and CDR2 SYDVKM come from the germline V gene. The CDR3, as DNA: TGTGCCAGCAGTTTCCTTAATCGGGGGGACCGGGAGCTGTTTTTT. Translating it yields CASSFLNRGDRELFF.

V and J are TRBV6-6 and TRBJ1-1; TRBD1 is a possible D gene (5 bases). The germline V gene has CDR1 MNHNY and CDR2 SVGAGI (reference sequence). CDR3 length: 13 amino acids. Trimming left V 6 bases short and J 6 bases short, with 14 bases between. In DNA form, the CDR3 reads TGTGCCAGCAGAAGGGACCCGGTGGCTGAAGCTTTCTTT. Its protein is CASRRDPVAEAFF.

The rearrangement links TRBV30 to TRBJ2-2; the D is unclear. The CDR3 spans 17 residues. Germline V gene sequence: CDR1 GTSNPN, CDR2 SVGIG (reference sequence). V lost 3 bases and J lost 3, with 20 bases in between. The CDR3, as DNA: TGTGCCTGGAGCCCTCTCCTTGGGTTAGGGTACACCGGGGAGCTGTTTTTT. Protein product: CAWSPLLGLGYTGELFF.

This sequence joins TRBV19 and TRBJ2-1, with TRBD1 as a possible D gene (5 bases). The CDR3 totals 13 residues. V was cut by 5 bases and J by 10 bases, with 15 bases left in between. Germline CDR1 LNHDA, CDR2 SQIVND (reference sequence). Here the CDR3 reads CASSPSTHREQFF. The CDR3 DNA sequence: TGTGCCAGTAGTCCGTCGACCCACAGGGAGCAGTTCTTC.